The TCR beta chain described here comes from a study of blood T cell repertoires in COVID-19. Across the study: Both acute and convalescent COVID-19 samples were obtained from the United States, Italy and Spain.

Sequencing used immunoSEQ multiplex PCR; TCRdb keeps in-frame clones, though not all of them. The sample carries roughly 250,000 clones, nearly 90% recorded once. This CDR3 spans 15 amino acids. V lost 0 bases and J 5 bases, leaving 10 bases between the germline ends. From germline, CDR1 is MNHNY and CDR2 SVGAGI (reference sequence). The sequencing sample was made of peripheral blood. This chain uses TRBV6-6 with TRBJ1-4, with D hard to call. The source is a woman aged 40 to 50 who had recovered from COVID-19. CDR3 bases: TGTGCCAGCAGTTACTCGGGCCGGCAAAATGAAAAACTGTTTTTT. Translation gives CASSYSGRQNEKLFF.